This T cell receptor beta chain was identified in a study of T cells after yellow fever vaccination. On the study more broadly: For low cell numbers, libraries were made with SMART-Seq v4 Ultra Low Input.

The study's findings and limits: Contaminants from the bulk population, in the form of abundant clonotypes, could be found in FACS-sorted repertoires. Weaker in magnitude, the secondary response showed a faster peak on day 5 versus 15.

Concerning this clonotype: As yet, its antigen is unknown.

For TCR, cDNA came from 5'RACE template switching, which added a universal primer site and UMIs. In TCRdb, the 5' RACE reads were re-called with MiXCR into one record per CDR3 protein. The sample lists a few hundred thousand distinct CDR3 sequences; roughly 8% were seen once. The CDR3 is 17 residues long. The receptor comes from a man in his late teens or twenties who received the YFV17D yellow fever vaccine. This sample comprised PBMCs, obtained around 45 days after the first yellow fever vaccination. The chain links TRBV1 to TRBJ1-5. TRBV1 is noted as a pseudogene. The DNA of the CDR3 is TGCACCAGCAGCCAAGTTGGGGAAGAAGACAGCAATCAGCCCCAGCATTTT. It specifies CTSSQVGEEDSNQPQHF.